The source of this T cell receptor (beta chain) is a study of T cell responses to AZD1222 COVID-19 vaccine. CDR1 is LNHDA and CDR2 is SQIVND in the germline V gene (reference sequence). This CDR3 is built from 14 residues. V was cut by 7 bases and J by 6 bases, with 16 bases left in between. Data came from immunoSEQ multiplex PCR; TCRdb stores just in-frame clones and leaves some out. This sample yields roughly 150,000 clones, of which approximately 91% are seen a single time; about 1.8% belongs to the top ten. In its sample, this clone was seen once. V usage is TRBV19 and J usage is TRBJ1-5; no reliable D call. This receptor was obtained from an adult who received the AZD1222 COVID-19 vaccine. The source material was peripheral blood, sampled 28 days after the second AZD1222 dose. The CDR3: CASNKGGRAQPQHF. The CDR3, as DNA: TGTGCCAGTAATAAGGGAGGGCGAGCTCAGCCCCAGCATTTT.